These 11 T cell receptor beta chains came from one sample sequenced in a study of cytomegalovirus exposure and HLA in healthy donors. Researchers ran the PCR with 60 Vbeta and 13 Jbeta primers. Using immunoSEQ multiplex PCR, the repertoire was profiled, and TCRdb retains in-frame clones only, with some absent. The sample consists of over 150,000 clones, roughly 75% of them appearing once. Sequenced material: PBMCs. The source of these receptors is a male donor in good health and CMV-seronegative.

The V gene is TRBV9, the J gene TRBJ2-1; D perhaps matches TRBD2 (6 bases). V shed 4 bases and J shed 0 bases, with 14 bases lying between them. Germline V gene lookup returns CDR1 SGDLS and CDR2 YYNGEE. This CDR3 contains 16 residues. The CDR3 loop reads CASSPEGTSSYNEQFF. The CDR3 region has the DNA TGTGCCAGCAGCCCCGAGGGGACTTCCTCCTACAATGAGCAGTTCTTC.

This clone has just one count. The chain recombines TRBV9 with TRBJ2-3; TRBD1 aligns across 7 bases. This CDR3 has 15 residues. The germline V gene encodes CDR1 SGDLS and CDR2 YYNGEE. V dropped 1 base and J dropped 1; count of bases not matched to a gene: 3. The DNA for the CDR3 is TGTGCCAGCAGCGTAAGACAGGGTCGCACAGATACGCAGTATTTT. The encoded protein is CASSVRQGRTDTQYF.

This clone was recorded a few times. This sequence joins TRBV5-1 and TRBJ2-3; 12 bases line up with TRBD2. The CDR3 spans 16 residues. Germline trimming cut 2 bases from V and 6 bases from J; bases unmatched to any gene: 7. CDR1 is SGHRS and CDR2 is YFSETQ in the germline V gene. CDR3 in amino acids: CASSFLLAGGADTQYF. DNA of the CDR3: TGCGCCAGCAGCTTTCTCCTAGCGGGGGGGGCGGATACGCAGTATTTT.

The genes are TRBV13 and TRBJ1-2; maybe TRBD1 (6 bases). V dropped 5 bases and J dropped 4 bases, with 14 bases sitting between them. CDR3 length: 14 amino acids. Germline lookup yields CDR1 PRHDT and CDR2 FYEKMQ (reference sequence). The CDR3, as DNA: TGTGCCAGCAGCCCAGAGGGACAAATCTATGGCTACACCTTC. Protein: CASSPEGQIYGYTF.

This chain links TRBV6-1 with TRBJ2-7; D may be TRBD1 (6 bases). Trimming took off 7 bases at V and 3 bases at J, with 10 bases between the two ends. The CDR3 spans 12 residues. The germline CDR1 and CDR2 sequences are MNHNS and SASEGT. The CDR3 nucleotides read TGTGCCAGCACTGGACAGAGCTACGAGCAGTACTTC. It codes for CASTGQSYEQYF.

This clone has just a few counts. The gene calls are TRBV7-3 and TRBJ2-1; 9 bases map to TRBD2. CDR1 is SGHTA and CDR2 is FQGTGA in the germline V gene. V trimming: 2 bases; J trimming: 3 bases; junction bases outside the gene matches: 5. CDR3 length: 16 amino acids. CDR3 in DNA: TGTGCCAGCAGCTTACGGAGCGGGAGGTACTACAATGAGCAGTTCTTC. Residues: CASSLRSGRYYNEQFF.

The chain uses TRBV7-9 and TRBJ2-7; the match to TRBD1 covers 9 bases. The CDR3 is made up of 13 amino acids. Trimming took 1 base from V and 7 from J; bases not matched to a gene: 2. CDR1 is SEHNR, CDR2 FQNEAQ, per germline (reference sequence). This CDR3 reads CASSLDRGREQYF. CDR3 nucleotides: TGTGCCAGCAGCTTAGACAGGGGGCGTGAGCAGTACTTC. The entire variable domain, with the rest obtained from reference TRBV7-9 and TRBJ2-7, is as follows: DTGVSQNPRHKITKRGQNVTFRCDPISEHNRLYWYRQTLGQGPEFLTYFQNEAQLEKSRLLSDRFSAERPKGSFSTLEIQRTEQGDSAMYLCASSLDRGREQYFGPGTRLTVT.

The V and J genes are TRBV5-1 and TRBJ2-4; 8 bases line up with TRBD2. V was clipped by 4 bases and J by 0 bases; unmatched bases: 12. Germline loops: CDR1 SGHRS, CDR2 YFSETQ. The CDR3 spans 18 residues. In DNA form, the CDR3 reads TGCGCCAGCAGCCTCCTAACGATAGCGGGATCAGCCAAAAACATTCAGTACTTC. Encoded protein: CASSLLTIAGSAKNIQYF.

Only one count was recorded for this clone. The gene calls are TRBV6-1 and TRBJ2-2, with D tentatively TRBD1 (5 bases). The CDR3 spans 15 residues. With 8 bases removed from V and 2 bases from J, the gap between germline ends came to 15 bases. CDR1 is MNHNS, CDR2 SASEGT, per germline. CDR3 nucleotides: TGTGCCAGCTTCTGGGGCCAGATCAACACCGGGGAGCTGTTTTTT. It is translated as CASFWGQINTGELFF.

A note on this clone: One junction end does not reproduce the germline sequence, and a read error may be involved. The chain carries TRBV7-9 and TRBJ1-4; D possibly corresponds to TRBD1 (6 bases). The CDR3 has 16 residues. Germline CDR1 SEHNR, CDR2 FQNEAQ (reference sequence). The CDR3 sequence is CSSSLGVGGQGEKLFF. CDR3 coding DNA: TGTTCCAGCAGCTTAGGGGTCGGGGGGCAAGGTGAAAAACTGTTTTTT. Variable domain in full (rest from reference TRBV7-9 and TRBJ1-4): DTGVSQNPRHKITKRGQNVTFRCDPISEHNRLYWYRQTLGQGPEFLTYFQNEAQLEKSRLLSDRFSAERPKGSFSTLEIQRTEQGDSAMYLCSSSLGVGGQGEKLFFGSGTQLSVL.

The chain has TRBV5-4 and TRBJ2-1; maybe TRBD2 (6 bases). The germline CDR1 and CDR2 sequences are SGHNT and YYREEE (reference sequence). V was trimmed by 5 bases and J by 0 bases, leaving 12 bases between them. The CDR3 has 15 residues. This CDR3 is CASRTGLSSYNEQFF. CDR3 coding DNA: TGTGCCAGCAGGACGGGACTCTCCTCCTACAATGAGCAGTTCTTC.